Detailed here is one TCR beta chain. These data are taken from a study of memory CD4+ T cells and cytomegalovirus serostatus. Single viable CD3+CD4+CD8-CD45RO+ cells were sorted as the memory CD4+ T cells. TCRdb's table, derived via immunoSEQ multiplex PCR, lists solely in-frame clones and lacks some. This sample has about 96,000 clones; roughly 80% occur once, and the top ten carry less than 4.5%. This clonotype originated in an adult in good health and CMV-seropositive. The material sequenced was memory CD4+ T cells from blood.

CDR3 sequence (DNA): TGTGCCAGCTCCCAGAATCAGGGGGCAGGTGAAAAACTGTTTTTT. Its translation is CASSQNQGAGEKLFF. J is TRBJ1-4 and V is TRBV18; 8 bases align to TRBD1. Losses at the gene ends were 6 bases for V and 7 bases for J; bases not matched to a gene: 10. The CDR3 loop spans 15 amino acids. Germline CDR1 and CDR2: KGHSH and LQKENI.